These T cell receptor beta chains were read from a single sample in a study of blood T cells in healthy people across ages. A single record per CDR3 protein comes from TCRdb applying MiXCR to the 5' RACE reads. Of over 550,000 distinct CDR3 sequences listed, about 28% are singletons. Sequenced input: blood. Receptors originate from a woman aged 80 or over in good health. CDR3s include the opening cysteine and the closing phenylalanine or tryptophan. The order of the fields is J gene, D gene, clone size, V gene, CDR3 DNA, CDR3 protein. D genes are given only for firm matches. Clone size is shown for a subset of rows, as once, few, many or a class of expanded clone.

>TRBJ1-4|-|-|TRBV7-2
TGTGCCAGCAGTGCTGGGTCCGGGGAAAAACTGTTTTTT
CASSAGSGEKLFF
>TRBJ2-1|-|few|TRBV5-1
TGCGCCAGCAGCTTAGTGGTCCTCAGTGAGCAGTTCTTC
CASSLVVLSEQFF
>TRBJ1-5|-|many|TRBV5-1
TGCGCCTCGAGGGTGGAGGCCGGTAGCAATCAGCCCCAGCATTTT
CASRVEAGSNQPQHF
>TRBJ2-5|-|many|TRBV20-1
TGCAGTGCTAGAGAAGGGCGCGGGGGCCGACAAGAGACCCAGTACTTC
CSAREGRGGRQETQYF
>TRBJ2-5|-|many|TRBV11-1
TGTGCCAGCAGCCACCCCCCAGGGGAGACCCAGTACTTC
CASSHPPGETQYF
>TRBJ1-5|-|-|TRBV6-5
TGTGCCAGCACCGAATCGGGGTCAGGGCAGCCCCAGCATTTT
CASTESGSGQPQHF
>TRBJ1-3|-|-|TRBV29-1
TGCAGCGTTGTTATCCCACAATGGGGCTCTGGAAACACCATATATTTT
CSVVIPQWGSGNTIYF
>TRBJ2-7|-|-|TRBV28
TGTGCCAGCAGTTCCCATCTCAGGGGTACCTCCTACAATGAGCAGTACTTC
CASSSHLRGTSYNEQYF
>TRBJ2-7|-|-|TRBV20-1
TGCAGTGCTAGAGCTCCCAAGAGGGGCCGCTCCTACAATGAGCAGTACTTC
CSARAPKRGRSYNEQYF
>TRBJ2-7|TRBD1|-|TRBV2
TGTGCCAGCAGTAGAGACAGGGCGGGCGAGCAGTACTTC
CASSRDRAGEQYF
>TRBJ1-1|TRBD1|many|TRBV7-6
TGTGCCAGCAGCTTTCGGACAGGGGACACTGAAGCTTTCTTT
CASSFRTGDTEAFF
>TRBJ2-1|TRBD2|many|TRBV15
TGTGCCACCAGCAGACCACTAACGGGACTAGCGGGGGGGCCGAGGCGGAATGAGCAGTTCTTC
CATSRPLTGLAGGPRRNEQFF
>TRBJ1-4|-|many|TRBV20-1
TGCAGTGCTACAGGGTTAATGCGCGAAAAACTGTTTTTT
CSATGLMREKLFF
>TRBJ1-1|-|-|TRBV14
TGTGCCAGCAGCCAAGATTGGGGCAGAAACACTGAAGCTTTCTTT
CASSQDWGRNTEAFF
>TRBJ2-7|TRBD2|-|TRBV18
TGTGCCAGCTCACGGACTTGGGGCAGGGAGGGCTCCGAGCAGTACTTC
CASSRTWGREGSEQYF
>TRBJ2-3|-|-|TRBV5-1
TGCGCCAGCTTTCCTGGAGATACGCAGTATTTT
CASFPGDTQYF
>TRBJ2-7|-|many|TRBV18
TGTGCCAGCTCACCAAAGAATTACGAGCAGTACTTC
CASSPKNYEQYF
>TRBJ1-2|-|many|TRBV7-8
TGTGCCAGCAGCTTGGGGGGTGAAGGCTACACCTTC
CASSLGGEGYTF
>TRBJ2-3|TRBD1|-|TRBV14
TGTGCCGGCAGCCAAGACAGGGGACTTTATACGCAGTATTTT
CAGSQDRGLYTQYF
>TRBJ1-1|TRBD1|-|TRBV5-1
TGCGCCAGCAGCTCGTCAGGGGGCTTGGGAACTGAAGCTTTCTTT
CASSSSGGLGTEAFF
>TRBJ1-2|-|-|TRBV3-1
TGTGCCAGCAGACCCCGGGGAGGCTATGGCTACACCTTC
CASRPRGGYGYTF
>TRBJ2-3|-|-|TRBV12-3/TRBV12-4
TGTGCCAGCAGTCCTATCGGGCGCCAGACACCAGATGTGCAGTATTTT
CASSPIGRQTPDVQYF
>TRBJ1-1|-|few|TRBV11-1
TGTGCCAGCAGCTTCCGGGTATCTTGGCACGAAGCTTTCTTT
CASSFRVSWHEAFF
>TRBJ2-7|TRBD2|-|TRBV9
TGTGCCAGCAGCGTAGCTAGCGGGGGGAACTACGAGCAGTACTTC
CASSVASGGNYEQYF
>TRBJ2-4|-|many|TRBV6-6
TGTGCCAGCAGCCTTAGGACGGAGAACATTCAGTACTTC
CASSLRTENIQYF
>TRBJ1-5|TRBD1|-|TRBV28
TGTGCCAGCAGCGGGGACAGGGGGGATCAGCCCCAGCATTTT
CASSGDRGDQPQHF
>TRBJ1-1|-|-|TRBV20-1
TGCAGTGCTAGACGGCCGGGACAACGGATCATCGGTGAAGCTTTCTTT
CSARRPGQRIIGEAFF
>TRBJ1-1|TRBD1|few|TRBV7-8
TGTGCCAGCAGCTTGGACTTTTTCCTACAGGGGGCCACTGAAGCTTTCTTT
CASSLDFFLQGATEAFF
>TRBJ1-1|-|few|TRBV7-9
TGTGCCAGCAGCTGGGAGGGAGGGAACACTGAAGCTTTCTTT
CASSWEGGNTEAFF
>TRBJ2-1|TRBD1|-|TRBV6-5
TGTGCCAGCAGTTACAGGGGGCAACGAGAGCAGTTCTTC
CASSYRGQREQFF
>TRBJ2-1|-|-|TRBV20-1
TGCAGTGGGAGAGGCAGCAGGGGCAGGAGATCCTACAATGAGCAGTTCTTC
CSGRGSRGRRSYNEQFF
>TRBJ2-2|TRBD2|-|TRBV7-6
TGTGCCAGCAGCTTAGGGACTAGCGGGGCCGGGGAGCTGTTTTTT
CASSLGTSGAGELFF